This T cell receptor beta chain was captured by sequencing in a study of Ad26.COV2.S vaccination and SARS-CoV-2 variants. Study summary: In the study, Ad26.COV2.S was injected intramuscularly once, or twice 56 days apart. Study findings and constraints: Similar non-spike TCR breadth was observed in recipients of vaccine and of placebo. The TCR-based breadth and depth measures might underestimate overall T cell responses.

Of note for this clone: What it recognizes is unknown.

Clones were read by immunoSEQ multiplex PCR, and TCRdb kept only the in-frame ones, dropping some. Of around 350,000 clones in the sample, 70% to 90% were seen once. Documented treatment: roughly 19 received Ad26.COV2.S at low or high dose, single or two shots; about five received placebo; per-sample allocation not given. Day 63 after the first injection of vaccine or placebo was the sampling time. Ad26 vector vaccine expressed Wuhan-strain SARS-CoV-2 spike. V was pared by 8 bases and J by 8 bases, with 6 bases of the junction left unmatched. The CDR3 covers 11 residues. Germline CDR1 reads SGHKS; CDR2 reads YYEKEE (reference sequence).

V and J are TRBV5-5 and TRBJ1-2; 7 positions agree with TRBD1. The receptor's source is a person between 18 and 60 years old who received the Ad26.COV2.S COVID-19 vaccine or a placebo. The starting material was peripheral blood, obtained in a trial of Ad26.COV2.S vaccine versus placebo. CDR3 amino acids: CASRQGRGYTF. In DNA form, the CDR3 reads TGTGCCAGTCGACAGGGTCGAGGCTACACCTTC. The full variable domain, rest sourced from reference TRBV5-5 and TRBJ1-2, is DAGVTQSPTHLIKTRGQQVTLRCSPISGHKSVSWYQQVLGQGPQFIFQYYEKEERGRGNFPDRFSARQFPNYSSELNVNALLLGDSALYLCASRQGRGYTFGSGTRLTVV.